These 15 T cell receptor beta chains came from one sample sequenced in a study of T cells after yellow fever vaccination. TCRdb itself ran the 5' RACE reads through MiXCR, one entry per CDR3 protein. The sample consists of about 240,000 distinct CDR3 sequences, about 7.1% of them appearing once. Here the sequenced sample was CD4+ T cells sorted from PBMCs, taken 15 days after the yellow fever booster vaccination. These receptors all come from a man aged 25 to 40 who received the YFV17D yellow fever vaccine.

At least ten counts were recorded for this clonotype. This rearrangement joins TRBV7-2 to TRBJ1-5; D not resolved. Deletions cut 5 bases from V and 1 base from J, with 6 bases between. CDR1 is SGHTA, CDR2 FQGNSA, per germline. The CDR3 is 13 amino acids. The CDR3 loop reads CASSVGSNQPQHF. DNA for the CDR3: TGTGCCAGCAGCGTCGGGAGCAATCAGCCCCAGCATTTT.

DNA for the CDR3: TGTGCCAGCACTAGCGGGGCCTACGAGCAGTACTTC. Protein: CASTSGAYEQYF. The V and J genes are TRBV7-2 and TRBJ2-7; 9 bases fit TRBD2. Looked up from germline, CDR1 is SGHTA and CDR2 is FQGNSA. After removal of 7 bases from V and 2 bases from J, the junction contained 0 bases not matched to a gene. This CDR3 has 12 amino acids.

The V gene is TRBV7-2, the J gene TRBJ2-1; no reliable D call. Germline CDR1 and CDR2: SGHTA and FQGNSA. Trimming removed 4 bases from V and 9 bases from J, with 7 bases in between. The CDR3 consists of 11 residues. CDR3 sequence (DNA): TGTGCCAGCAGCTCTATCTTTGAGCAGTTCTTC. Amino acids: CASSSIFEQFF.

This clonotype has only a few counts. This sequence joins TRBV6-5 and TRBJ1-1, with a tentative D call TRBD1 (5 bases). The V gene's germline CDR1 is MNHEY and CDR2 SVGAGI. The CDR3 consists of 14 residues. V was trimmed by 0 bases and J by 1 base, leaving 6 bases between them. This chain's CDR3 is CASSYSQGNTEAFF. CDR3 coding DNA: TGTGCCAGCAGTTACTCCCAGGGGAACACTGAAGCTTTCTTT.

Many counts were recorded for this clonotype. The V gene is TRBV10-3, the J gene TRBJ2-3, with D perhaps assigned TRBD1 or TRBD2 (5 bases each). Per the germline V gene, CDR1 is ENHRY and CDR2 is SYGVKD. V shed 10 bases and J shed 0 bases, with 11 bases lying between them. The CDR3 has 13 residues. DNA for the CDR3: TGTGCCACCCAGAGGGGCAGCACAGATACGCAGTATTTT. Protein sequence: CATQRGSTDTQYF.

This clonotype was observed a few times. The chain couples TRBV12-3 or TRBV12-4 to TRBJ2-7, with D perhaps matching TRBD1 or TRBD2 (5 bases each). V lost 3 bases and J lost 5, with 11 bases in between. CDR3 length equals 13 residues. The CDR3, as DNA: TGTGCCAGCAGTTTTGGGACCAAGGACGAGCAGTACTTC. The encoded protein is CASSFGTKDEQYF.

Comment on this clonotype: At one end, the junction sequence differs from germline, possibly due to a read error. The chain uses TRBV9 and TRBJ1-3; 7 bases map to TRBD1. Germline V gene data show CDR1 as SGDLS and CDR2 as YYNGEE. The CDR3 consists of 16 residues. The CDR3 DNA reads TGTGTCAGCAGCCCCTGGGACAGCAACTCTGGAAACACCATATATTTT. Its protein is CVSSPWDSNSGNTIYF.

This clonotype was observed many times. The chain combines TRBV5-1 with TRBJ2-5, with 8 bases fitting TRBD1. V gave up 2 bases and J gave up 4 bases; unmatched junction bases: 7. CDR3 length: 15 amino acids. Germline V gene lookup returns CDR1 SGHRS and CDR2 YFSETQ. CDR3 DNA: TGCGCCAGCAGCTTAGACGGACAGGGAAGAGAGACCCAGTACTTC. Translating gives CASSLDGQGRETQYF.

This clonotype was detected only a few times. The V gene is TRBV28, the J gene TRBJ1-1; no firm D call. V dropped 11 bases and J dropped 5 bases, with 18 bases sitting between them. The CDR3 extends over 13 amino acids. Germline V gene data show CDR1 as MDHEN and CDR2 as SYDVKM. DNA of the CDR3: TGTGCCTCAGGCTCGGGGATGCCGACTGAAGCTTTCTTT. Translating it yields CASGSGMPTEAFF. The full variable domain, with the rest looked up from reference TRBV28 and TRBJ1-1, is DVKVTQSSRYLVKRTGEKVFLECVQDMDHENMFWYRQDPGLGLRLIYFSYDVKMKEKGDIPEGYSVSREKKERFSLILESASTNQTSMYLCASGSGMPTEAFFGQGTRLTVV.

This clonotype has at least ten counts. The chain has TRBV29-1 and TRBJ1-1; no definite D call. Germline-derived CDR1 and CDR2 are SQVTM and ANQGSEA. Trimming removed 3 bases from V and 1 base from J, with 6 bases in between. The CDR3 contains 12 residues. CDR3 in amino acids: CSVDAQNTEAFF. The DNA of the CDR3 is TGCAGCGTTGACGCACAGAACACTGAAGCTTTCTTT.

This clonotype showed up many times. The chain joins TRBV20-1 to TRBJ1-2; a possible D gene is TRBD1 (6 bases). Germline CDR1 DFQATT, CDR2 SNEGSKA (reference sequence). This CDR3 contains 14 residues. V lost 5 bases, J lost 10 bases, and 23 bases lay in between. CDR3 sequence (DNA): TGCAGTGCTCAAAACCCTACCCGGACAGAATTCTACACCTTC. Protein product: CSAQNPTRTEFYTF.

This chain links TRBV3-1 with TRBJ2-5; 10 bases are a match to TRBD2. V lost 0 bases to trimming and J lost 0 bases; unmatched junction nucleotides: 4. The germline V gene has CDR1 LGHDT and CDR2 YNNKEL (reference sequence). This CDR3 has 17 residues. The CDR3 sequence: CASSQETSGSYQETQYF. The CDR3 DNA is TGTGCCAGCAGCCAAGAGACTAGCGGGTCGTACCAAGAGACCCAGTACTTC.

This clonotype has more than one count but fewer than ten. V usage is TRBV7-2 and J usage is TRBJ2-5, with 11 bases that match TRBD2. Unmatched junction bases numbered 13, after V lost 5 bases and J lost 5 bases. The CDR3 consists of 17 residues. In germline, CDR1 is SGHTA, CDR2 FQGNSA. CDR3 sequence (DNA): TGTGCCAGCAGCAAGATAGCGGGAGGGCCCCCCGGGGAGACCCAGTACTTC. It encodes CASSKIAGGPPGETQYF.

This clonotype was detected many times. The CDR3 spells CASRRSTDTQYF. CDR3 nucleotides: TGCGCCAGCAGGAGGAGCACAGATACGCAGTATTTT. V usage is TRBV5-1 and J usage is TRBJ2-3, with D hard to call. The V gene lost 5 bases and the J gene lost 0 bases, with 4 bases spanning the gap. Germline CDR1 is SGHRS and CDR2 is YFSETQ. This CDR3 is 12 amino acids long.

The V call is TRBV6-6, the J call TRBJ2-1; D call uncertain. Between the trimmed V and J ends, which lost 0 bases and 8 bases, there was a span of 5 bases. The CDR3 length is 12 residues. The germline gives CDR1 MNHNY, CDR2 SVGAGI (reference sequence). The CDR3 DNA is TGTGCCAGCAGTTACTCGCGGTATGAGCAGTTCTTC. As protein: CASSYSRYEQFF.